This T cell receptor beta chain was recovered during a study of control samples from healthy donors and cancer patients. Profiled with immunoSEQ multiplex PCR; TCRdb holds only in-frame clones, not every one. This repertoire shows over 85,000 clones, 88% found once; its top ten account for 3.5% to 4%. This receptor was identified in a woman aged 60-75 years with lung cancer. The sample taken for sequencing was PBMCs.

CDR3 region: CASRPTGFVTEAFF. For the CDR3, the DNA is TGTGCCAGTCGCCCAACAGGGTTCGTCACTGAAGCTTTCTTT. This sequence joins TRBV19 and TRBJ1-1; weak D call: TRBD1 (6 bases). The ends were cut back, 8 bases at V and 4 bases at J, with 17 bases in the middle. Germline CDR1 reads LNHDA; CDR2 reads SQIVND (reference sequence). The CDR3 extends over 14 amino acids.